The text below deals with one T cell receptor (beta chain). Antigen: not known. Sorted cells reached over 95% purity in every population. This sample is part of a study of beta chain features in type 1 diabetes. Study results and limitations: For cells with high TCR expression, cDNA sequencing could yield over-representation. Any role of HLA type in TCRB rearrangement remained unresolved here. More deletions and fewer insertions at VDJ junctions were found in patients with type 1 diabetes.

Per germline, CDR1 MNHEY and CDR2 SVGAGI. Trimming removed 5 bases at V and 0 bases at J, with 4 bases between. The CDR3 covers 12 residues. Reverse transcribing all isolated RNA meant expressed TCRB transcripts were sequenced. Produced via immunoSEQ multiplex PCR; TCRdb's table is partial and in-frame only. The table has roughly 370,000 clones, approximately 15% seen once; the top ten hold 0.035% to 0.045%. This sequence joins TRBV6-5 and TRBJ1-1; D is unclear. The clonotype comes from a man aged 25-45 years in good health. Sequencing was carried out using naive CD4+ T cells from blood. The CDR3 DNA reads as TGTGCCAGCAGTAAGCTGAACACTGAAGCTTTCTTT. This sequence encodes CASSKLNTEAFF.